Listed below are T cell receptor beta chains from one sample, sequenced in a study of blood T cell repertoires in COVID-19. Here immunoSEQ multiplex PCR was the method, and the copy in TCRdb shows in-frame clones only, minus some. The repertoire holds under 350,000 clones, with just over 85% as singletons. Sequencing was done on a sample of PBMCs or T cells enriched from blood (not recorded which). These receptors were obtained from a woman aged 40 to 49 with acute COVID-19. CDR3s include the opening cysteine and the closing phenylalanine or tryptophan. Each record gives: D gene, J gene, V gene, clone size, CDR3 DNA, CDR3 protein. D genes are given only for firm matches. The listing skips clone size in some rows; elsewhere it reads once, few, many or a size class.

d_gene: .; j_gene: TRBJ2-7; v_gene: TRBV5-5; abundance: .; CDR3nt: TGTGCCAGCAGAGGACCAGGGTCCGAGCAGTACTTC; CDR3aa: CASRGPGSEQYF
d_gene: TRBD1; j_gene: TRBJ1-1; v_gene: TRBV19; abundance: .; CDR3nt: TGTGCCAGTAGTATTTGGCAGGGGGCCACTGAAGCTTTCTTT; CDR3aa: CASSIWQGATEAFF
d_gene: TRBD2; j_gene: TRBJ2-1; v_gene: TRBV2; abundance: .; CDR3nt: TGTGCCAGCAGTTTAAGCGGGAGTGCAGCGTTGGGGCAGTTCTTC; CDR3aa: CASSLSGSAALGQFF
d_gene: .; j_gene: TRBJ2-6; v_gene: TRBV5-4; abundance: .; CDR3nt: TGTGCCAGCAGCTCATCCAGCTCTGGGGCCAACGTCCTGACTTTC; CDR3aa: CASSSSSSGANVLTF
d_gene: TRBD1; j_gene: TRBJ1-4; v_gene: TRBV5-1; abundance: few; CDR3nt: TGCGCCAGCAGCCCGCCGGGGACAGGGTCTGAAAAACTGTTTTTT; CDR3aa: CASSPPGTGSEKLFF
d_gene: TRBD2; j_gene: TRBJ2-1; v_gene: TRBV9; abundance: .; CDR3nt: TGTGCCAGCAGCGAGGGGACTAGCGGGACCGTTAGGGATGAGCAGTTCTTC; CDR3aa: CASSEGTSGTVRDEQFF
d_gene: .; j_gene: TRBJ2-3; v_gene: TRBV5-4; abundance: .; CDR3nt: TGTGCCAGCAGCTCGACTAGCACAGATACGCAGTATTTT; CDR3aa: CASSSTSTDTQYF
d_gene: TRBD1; j_gene: TRBJ2-7; v_gene: TRBV28; abundance: few; CDR3nt: TGTGCCAGCAGCCGAGACGGGACAGGGGCCCCCACGTCCTTC; CDR3aa: CASSRDGTGAPTSF
d_gene: TRBD1; j_gene: TRBJ1-4; v_gene: TRBV18; abundance: .; CDR3nt: TGTGCCAGCTCACCACCTTCCGGACAGGGTCCTGAAAAACTGTTTTTT; CDR3aa: CASSPPSGQGPEKLFF
d_gene: .; j_gene: TRBJ1-5; v_gene: TRBV6-5; abundance: few; CDR3nt: TGTGCCAGCAGTCCACAGGGAGTTAGCAATCAGCCCCAGCATTTT; CDR3aa: CASSPQGVSNQPQHF
d_gene: .; j_gene: TRBJ1-1; v_gene: TRBV7-9; abundance: .; CDR3nt: TGTGCCAGCAGCTTAGCGCTGGCAGGTTTTGTAGCTTTCTTT; CDR3aa: CASSLALAGFVAFF
d_gene: .; j_gene: TRBJ2-3; v_gene: TRBV7-6; abundance: .; CDR3nt: TGTGCCAGCAGCCCTGGACAGCGCACAGATACGCAGTATTTT; CDR3aa: CASSPGQRTDTQYF
d_gene: .; j_gene: TRBJ1-1; v_gene: TRBV19; abundance: .; CDR3nt: TGTGCCAGTAGTATACAGGCCGACACTGAAGCTTTCTTT; CDR3aa: CASSIQADTEAFF
d_gene: TRBD2; j_gene: TRBJ2-5; v_gene: TRBV3-1/TRBV3-2; abundance: .; CDR3nt: TGTGCCAGCAGCCACCACAGCGGCGGGGGACTGCAAGAGACCCAGTACTTC; CDR3aa: CASSHHSGGGLQETQYF
d_gene: .; j_gene: TRBJ2-1; v_gene: TRBV28; abundance: .; CDR3nt: TGTGCCAGCAGGCAGCGGTCCGAGCAGTTCTTC; CDR3aa: CASRQRSEQFF
d_gene: TRBD1; j_gene: TRBJ1-4; v_gene: TRBV15; abundance: .; CDR3nt: TGTGCCACCAGCAAAACCTACAGGGGTGGGGAAAAACTGTTTTTT; CDR3aa: CATSKTYRGGEKLFF